This TCR beta chain was recorded in a study of blood T cell repertoires in COVID-19. Study information: From the United States, Italy and Spain came samples of acute and convalescent COVID-19.

Repertoires were generated with immunoSEQ multiplex PCR, while TCRdb's copy carries only in-frame clones and drops some. The sample consists of 140,000 to 150,000 clones, over 70% of them appearing once. The sequence was obtained from a woman aged 55 to 70 with acute or convalescent COVID-19. The sample consisted of peripheral blood.

For the CDR3, the DNA is TGCGCCAGCAGCTTTTCGGGAGATGGGACAGATACGCAGTATTTT. Protein: CASSFSGDGTDTQYF. The chain combines TRBV5-1 with TRBJ2-3, with D maybe TRBD2 (6 bases). Germline values: CDR1 SGHRS, CDR2 YFSETQ. This CDR3 is built from 15 residues. V lost 2 bases and J lost 3, with 13 bases in between.